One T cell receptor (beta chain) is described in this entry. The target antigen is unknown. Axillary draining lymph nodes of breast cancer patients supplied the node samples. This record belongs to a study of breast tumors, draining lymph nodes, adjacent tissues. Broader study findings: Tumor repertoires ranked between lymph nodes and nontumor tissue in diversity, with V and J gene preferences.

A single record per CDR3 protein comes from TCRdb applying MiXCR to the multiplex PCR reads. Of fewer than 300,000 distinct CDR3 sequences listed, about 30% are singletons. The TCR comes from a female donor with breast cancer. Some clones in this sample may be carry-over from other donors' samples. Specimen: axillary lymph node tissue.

The DNA of the CDR3 is TGTGCCAGCAGATCGATCACGGGGATCAGAGAGACCCAGTACTTC. It specifies CASRSITGIRETQYF. This chain links TRBV11-2 with TRBJ2-5, with a tentative D call TRBD2 (5 bases). The V end was cut by 6 bases, the J end by 4 bases, with 18 bases between. This CDR3 has 15 amino acids. Germline V CDR1 and CDR2: SGHAT, FQNNGV.